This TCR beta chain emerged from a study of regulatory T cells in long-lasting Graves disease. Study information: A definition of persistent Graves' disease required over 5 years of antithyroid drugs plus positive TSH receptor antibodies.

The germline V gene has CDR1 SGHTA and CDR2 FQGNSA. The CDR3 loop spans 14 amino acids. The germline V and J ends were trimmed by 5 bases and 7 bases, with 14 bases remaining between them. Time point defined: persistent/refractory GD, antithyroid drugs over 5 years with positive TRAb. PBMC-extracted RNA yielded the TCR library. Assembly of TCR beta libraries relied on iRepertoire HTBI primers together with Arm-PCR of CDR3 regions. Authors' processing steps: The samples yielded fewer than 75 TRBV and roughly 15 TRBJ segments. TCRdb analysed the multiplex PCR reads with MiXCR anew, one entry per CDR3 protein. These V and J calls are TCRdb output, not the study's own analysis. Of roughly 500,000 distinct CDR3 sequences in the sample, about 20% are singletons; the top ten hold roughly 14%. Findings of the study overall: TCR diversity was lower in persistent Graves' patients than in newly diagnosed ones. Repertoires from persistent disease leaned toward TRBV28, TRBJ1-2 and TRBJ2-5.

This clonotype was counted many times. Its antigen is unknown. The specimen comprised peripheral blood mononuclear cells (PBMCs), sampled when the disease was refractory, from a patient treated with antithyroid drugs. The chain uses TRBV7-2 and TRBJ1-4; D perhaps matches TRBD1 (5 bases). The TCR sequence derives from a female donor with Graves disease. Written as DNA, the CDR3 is TGTGCCAGCAGCCTCCCCTCGGGGGGTGAAAAACTGTTTTTT. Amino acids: CASSLPSGGEKLFF.